Listed below are T cell receptor beta chains from one sample, sequenced in a study of blood T cell repertoires in COVID-19. Some clones are missing from TCRdb's copy, which holds only in-frame ones; the method was immunoSEQ multiplex PCR. The sample holds roughly 180,000 clones; about 76% are singletons and the top ten take 8.5% to 10%. Sample: peripheral blood. The receptors shown here come from a woman aged 45 to 65 with active or convalescent COVID-19. The CDR3 runs from the conserved cysteine through the conserved F or W. The order of the fields is clone size, J gene, CDR3 length, D gene, V gene, CDR3 DNA, CDR3 protein. D genes are given only for firm matches. Clone size, where shown, is once, few, many, or a class for clones that have expanded.

size: NA
J: TRBJ1-4
length: 16
D: NA
V: TRBV5-8
DNA: TGTGCCAGCAGCCAGGGCATGGGGGCGAGGAATGAAAAACTGTTTTTT
CDR3: CASSQGMGARNEKLFF

size: NA
J: TRBJ1-6
length: 14
D: NA
V: TRBV5-6
DNA: TGTGCCAGCAGCTTGGCCAGGGGTGACTCACCCCTCCACTTT
CDR3: CASSLARGDSPLHF

size: NA
J: TRBJ1-1
length: 15
D: NA
V: TRBV6-2/TRBV6-3
DNA: TGTGCCAGCAGTTATGCCCCGAGTATGAACACTGAAGCTTTCTTT
CDR3: CASSYAPSMNTEAFF

size: once
J: TRBJ2-6
length: 20
D: NA
V: TRBV21-1
DNA: TGTGCCAGCAGCGTCGGAGCCCGGACAGGGGGCGGCTCTGGGGCCAACGTCCTGACTTTC
CDR3: CASSVGARTGGGSGANVLTF

size: NA
J: TRBJ2-3
length: 15
D: NA
V: TRBV5-4
DNA: TGTGCCAGCAGCTTGGGGGGGCAGGGCGGAGATACGCAGTATTTT
CDR3: CASSLGGQGGDTQYF

size: NA
J: TRBJ1-1
length: 14
D: NA
V: TRBV14
DNA: TGTGCCAGCAGCCAGGACACCCTTAGGGCTGAAGCTTTCTTT
CDR3: CASSQDTLRAEAFF

size: NA
J: TRBJ2-5
length: 15
D: TRBD1
V: TRBV2
DNA: TGTGCCAGCAGGGACAGGGCAGGGGCCAGAGGGACCCAGTACTTC
CDR3: CASRDRAGARGTQYF

size: NA
J: TRBJ1-2
length: 15
D: TRBD1
V: TRBV9
DNA: TGTGCCAGCAGCGTTTCAGGGGGTAGGAACTATGGCTACACCTTC
CDR3: CASSVSGGRNYGYTF

size: many
J: TRBJ2-5
length: 14
D: TRBD1
V: TRBV29-1
DNA: TGCAGCGTTGGGGTATATGGACAGGGTGGGACCCAGTACTTC
CDR3: CSVGVYGQGGTQYF

size: NA
J: TRBJ1-1
length: 15
D: NA
V: TRBV11-2
DNA: TGTGCCAGCAGCCAACTTACCGGGTCTTCCACTGAAGCTTTCTTT
CDR3: CASSQLTGSSTEAFF

size: many
J: TRBJ2-7
length: 15
D: TRBD1
V: TRBV19
DNA: TGTGCCAGTAGCGACCCCGGGACAGGGGATTTCGAGCAGTACTTC
CDR3: CASSDPGTGDFEQYF

size: NA
J: TRBJ2-7
length: 14
D: NA
V: TRBV7-3
DNA: TGTGCCAGCAGCTTAAAGGGGCAGTCCTACGAGCAGTACTTC
CDR3: CASSLKGQSYEQYF

size: NA
J: TRBJ2-1
length: 13
D: TRBD1
V: TRBV29-1
DNA: TGCAGCGTTGATGGTAAGGGGGCCAATGAGCAGTTCTTC
CDR3: CSVDGKGANEQFF

size: NA
J: TRBJ1-2
length: 13
D: NA
V: TRBV28
DNA: TGTGCCAGCAGCTTGGAGAGGAACTATGGCTACACCTTC
CDR3: CASSLERNYGYTF

size: NA
J: TRBJ1-2
length: 19
D: TRBD1
V: TRBV5-1
DNA: TGCGCCAGCAGCATATTATCTTTAGGACAGGGTATAAGAAACTATGGCTACACCTTC
CDR3: CASSILSLGQGIRNYGYTF

size: NA
J: TRBJ2-1
length: 14
D: TRBD2
V: TRBV19
DNA: TGTGCCAGTAGTAGCGGGAGTAGGGCCAATGAGCAGTTCTTC
CDR3: CASSSGSRANEQFF

size: NA
J: TRBJ1-3
length: 17
D: TRBD1
V: TRBV9
DNA: TGTGCCAGCAGCGTCCTCCCGGGACAGAGCTCTGGAAACACCATATATTTT
CDR3: CASSVLPGQSSGNTIYF

size: NA
J: TRBJ1-1
length: 13
D: TRBD1
V: TRBV12-3/TRBV12-4
DNA: TGTGCCAGCAGTTACCGGGACAGCCGAGGAGCTTTCTTT
CDR3: CASSYRDSRGAFF

size: NA
J: TRBJ1-4
length: 15
D: NA
V: TRBV5-1
DNA: TGCGCCAGCAGCTTGGTGGGGAGCGATAATGAAAAACTGTTTTTT
CDR3: CASSLVGSDNEKLFF

size: NA
J: TRBJ1-3
length: 15
D: NA
V: TRBV21-1
DNA: TGTGCCAGCTACAGGGTTATACTCTCCGGAAACACCATATATTTT
CDR3: CASYRVILSGNTIYF

size: NA
J: TRBJ1-2
length: 17
D: TRBD1
V: TRBV3-1/TRBV3-2
DNA: TGTGCCAGCAGCCGGTCCCGGGACAGGGGCGGCGTCGATGGCTACACCTTC
CDR3: CASSRSRDRGGVDGYTF

size: NA
J: TRBJ2-1
length: 12
D: NA
V: TRBV7-9
DNA: TGTGCCAGCAGCTTAGAGAGGCATGAGCAGTTCTTC
CDR3: CASSLERHEQFF

size: NA
J: TRBJ2-2
length: 15
D: TRBD2
V: TRBV28
DNA: TGTGCCAGCAGTGTGACTAGCGGGAGGGCCCATCGGGTGTTTTTT
CDR3: CASSVTSGRAHRVFF

size: NA
J: TRBJ1-2
length: 17
D: NA
V: TRBV18
DNA: TGTGCCAGCTCACCCTTAGACACCAGCAATAATAACTATGGCTACACCTTC
CDR3: CASSPLDTSNNNYGYTF

size: NA
J: TRBJ2-5
length: 16
D: TRBD2
V: TRBV19
DNA: TGTGCCAGTAGTACCCGGACTAGCGGGAGCGCAGAGACCCAGTACTTC
CDR3: CASSTRTSGSAETQYF

size: NA
J: TRBJ2-5
length: 13
D: NA
V: TRBV7-2
DNA: TGTGCCAGCAGCCGTGAACCCAGAGAGACCCAGTACTTC
CDR3: CASSREPRETQYF

size: NA
J: TRBJ1-2
length: 14
D: NA
V: TRBV7-9
DNA: TGTGCCAGCAGCTTTACACCCCCGCCCTATGGCTACACCTTC
CDR3: CASSFTPPPYGYTF

size: NA
J: TRBJ2-7
length: 13
D: NA
V: TRBV4-3
DNA: TGCGCCAGCAGCCGACAGCCGAACTACGAGCAGTACTTC
CDR3: CASSRQPNYEQYF

size: NA
J: TRBJ1-3
length: 16
D: TRBD1
V: TRBV5-1
DNA: TGCGCCAGCAGCGCGGGGACAGGGGGCATTGGAAACACCATATATTTT
CDR3: CASSAGTGGIGNTIYF

size: NA
J: TRBJ2-3
length: 15
D: TRBD1
V: TRBV28
DNA: TGTGCCAGCAGACCAGGGGACAGGGGCCCTGATACGCAGTATTTT
CDR3: CASRPGDRGPDTQYF

size: NA
J: TRBJ1-2
length: 14
D: TRBD1
V: TRBV19
DNA: TGTGCCAGTAGCCCGGCCGACAGGGCCTGGGGCTACACCTTC
CDR3: CASSPADRAWGYTF

size: NA
J: TRBJ1-2
length: 16
D: TRBD1
V: TRBV7-3
DNA: TGTGCCAGCAGCTTAATGAGGCGACAGGGGGTACATGGCTACACCTTC
CDR3: CASSLMRRQGVHGYTF

size: once
J: TRBJ2-2
length: 13
D: NA
V: TRBV11-3
DNA: TGTGCCAGCAGCTCGGTATCCACCGGGGAGCTGTTTTTT
CDR3: CASSSVSTGELFF

size: NA
J: TRBJ2-5
length: 16
D: NA
V: TRBV7-2
DNA: TGTGCCAGCAGCCTAGAGGTGGCAGGGCGGCGAGAGACCCAGTACTTC
CDR3: CASSLEVAGRRETQYF

size: NA
J: TRBJ1-1
length: 16
D: NA
V: TRBV5-5
DNA: TGTGCCAGCAGCTATTCCCCACTGACAGGGAACACTGAAGCTTTCTTT
CDR3: CASSYSPLTGNTEAFF

size: NA
J: TRBJ2-1
length: 15
D: NA
V: TRBV10-3
DNA: TGTGCCATCAGTGCCCGGGACACAGCAATCAATGAGCAGTTCTTC
CDR3: CAISARDTAINEQFF

size: NA
J: TRBJ2-7
length: 13
D: TRBD1
V: TRBV6-5
DNA: TGTGCCAGCAGGGACAGGTCCCATGAGGAGCAGTACTTC
CDR3: CASRDRSHEEQYF

size: few
J: TRBJ2-5
length: 14
D: TRBD2
V: TRBV7-2
DNA: TGTGCCAGCAGCCCCGGACTAGTTCAAGAGACCCAGTACTTC
CDR3: CASSPGLVQETQYF

size: NA
J: TRBJ1-3
length: 17
D: NA
V: TRBV7-2
DNA: TGTGCCAGCACTCTACCGTCAGGGGCCCAGTCTGGAAACACCATATATTTT
CDR3: CASTLPSGAQSGNTIYF

size: NA
J: TRBJ1-1
length: 18
D: TRBD1
V: TRBV3-1/TRBV3-2
DNA: TGTGCCAGCAGCCAAGGGAGTGAACAGGGGGCAATGAACACTGAAGCTTTCTTT
CDR3: CASSQGSEQGAMNTEAFF

size: NA
J: TRBJ2-5
length: 14
D: TRBD1
V: TRBV7-6
DNA: TGTGCCAGCAGCTTTACAGGGGACCAAGAGACCCAGTACTTC
CDR3: CASSFTGDQETQYF

size: NA
J: TRBJ1-2
length: 14
D: NA
V: TRBV7-3
DNA: TGTGCCAGCAGCCAAAGCCCCTCGAACTATGGCTACACCTTC
CDR3: CASSQSPSNYGYTF

size: NA
J: TRBJ1-5
length: 14
D: NA
V: TRBV30
DNA: TGTGCCTGGGATGGGGGACACCTTAATCAGCCCCAGCATTTT
CDR3: CAWDGGHLNQPQHF

size: NA
J: TRBJ1-1
length: 16
D: TRBD1
V: TRBV7-2
DNA: TGTGCCAGCAGCCCAAGAGGGGACAGGGCGGCAACTGAAGCTTTCTTT
CDR3: CASSPRGDRAATEAFF

size: NA
J: TRBJ2-7
length: 15
D: TRBD1
V: TRBV7-9
DNA: TGTGCCAGCAGCTTCGGACAGGGGATCTCCTACGAGCAGTACTTC
CDR3: CASSFGQGISYEQYF

size: NA
J: TRBJ2-2
length: 15
D: NA
V: TRBV2
DNA: TGTGCCAGCAGCTCACAGGGTTTGAACACCGGGGAGCTGTTTTTT
CDR3: CASSSQGLNTGELFF

size: NA
J: TRBJ1-1
length: 14
D: NA
V: TRBV3-1/TRBV3-2
DNA: TGTGCCAGCAGCCAGACCAACAGGGACACTGAAGCTTTCTTT
CDR3: CASSQTNRDTEAFF

size: NA
J: TRBJ2-5
length: 15
D: TRBD2
V: TRBV28
DNA: TGTGCCAGCAGTTTACCCGGGAGGCCCCGGGAGACCCAGTACTTC
CDR3: CASSLPGRPRETQYF

size: NA
J: TRBJ1-3
length: 16
D: NA
V: TRBV2
DNA: TGTGCCAGCAGTGTAGGTCAGGTGCCGTCTGGAAACACCATATATTTT
CDR3: CASSVGQVPSGNTIYF

size: few
J: TRBJ1-5
length: 16
D: TRBD1
V: TRBV15
DNA: TGTGCCACCAGCAGAGGGGGACAGACAAGCAATCAGCCCCAGCATTTT
CDR3: CATSRGGQTSNQPQHF

size: NA
J: TRBJ2-5
length: 13
D: NA
V: TRBV7-2
DNA: TGTGCCAGCAGCCGGGGGACCTCGGAGACCCAGTACTTC
CDR3: CASSRGTSETQYF